What follows are 5 T cell receptor beta chains derived from one specimen sequenced in a study of early T cells in non-severe SARS-CoV-2 infection. TCRdb re-called the 5' RACE reads with MiXCR, one entry per CDR3 protein. The data contain 65,000 to 85,000 distinct CDR3 sequences, 11% of them seen just once; the ten biggest clones take up 3.8%. Sequenced material: whole blood. Every receptor here comes from an adult who was a healthcare worker with PCR-confirmed SARS-CoV-2 infection or an uninfected control (not recorded which).

This clonotype has just a few counts. The chain employs TRBV30 and TRBJ2-1; TRBD2 aligns across 8 bases. In germline, CDR1 is GTSNPN, CDR2 SVGIG (reference sequence). With 4 bases clipped from V and 5 bases from J, the junction kept 10 bases outside the gene matches. The CDR3 consists of 15 residues. The CDR3 sequence: CAWTTSERGDNEQFF. Written as DNA, the CDR3 is TGTGCCTGGACGACTAGCGAGAGGGGGGACAATGAGCAGTTCTTC.

The chain combines TRBV19 with TRBJ1-5, with D possibly being TRBD1 (5 bases). Per germline, CDR1 LNHDA and CDR2 SQIVND (reference sequence). V lost 0 bases to trimming and J lost 0 bases, with 6 bases between them. This CDR3 spans 15 amino acids. This CDR3 reads CASSIEGASNQPQHF. The CDR3 DNA reads as TGTGCCAGTAGTATAGAAGGGGCTAGCAATCAGCCCCAGCATTTT.

This clonotype was seen more than once but under ten times. The chain uses TRBV4-1 and TRBJ2-7; 7 bases map to TRBD1. In germline, CDR1 is MGHRA, CDR2 YSYEKL. This CDR3 region has 16 residues. The V segment lost 2 bases and the J segment 2 bases; nucleotides outside the gene matches: 9. As DNA, the CDR3 is TGCGCCAGCAGCCAAATTAGGGGGCGAAATACCTACGAGCAGTACTTC. This translates into CASSQIRGRNTYEQYF.

This clonotype was recorded at least ten times. J is TRBJ2-2 and V is TRBV7-3; D might be TRBD1 (6 bases). Germline V CDR1 and CDR2: SGHTA, FQGTGA. The CDR3 contains 13 residues. V lost 4 bases to trimming and J lost 6 bases, with 9 bases between them. CDR3 amino acids: CASSSTGSGELFF. The CDR3 coding sequence is TGTGCCAGCAGCTCAACAGGGTCCGGGGAGCTGTTTTTT.

The sample holds a few counts of this clonotype. The chain is built from TRBV9 and TRBJ2-6; either TRBD1 or TRBD2 may supply D (6 bases each). Germline V lookup: CDR1 SGDLS, CDR2 YYNGEE. CDR3 length: 16 amino acids. The V and J ends lost 7 bases and 2 bases respectively, with 16 bases between them. The CDR3 DNA follows: TGTGCCAGCGCTGCCCCGAGGGGGGCTGGGGCCAACGTCCTGACTTTC. Protein: CASAAPRGAGANVLTF.